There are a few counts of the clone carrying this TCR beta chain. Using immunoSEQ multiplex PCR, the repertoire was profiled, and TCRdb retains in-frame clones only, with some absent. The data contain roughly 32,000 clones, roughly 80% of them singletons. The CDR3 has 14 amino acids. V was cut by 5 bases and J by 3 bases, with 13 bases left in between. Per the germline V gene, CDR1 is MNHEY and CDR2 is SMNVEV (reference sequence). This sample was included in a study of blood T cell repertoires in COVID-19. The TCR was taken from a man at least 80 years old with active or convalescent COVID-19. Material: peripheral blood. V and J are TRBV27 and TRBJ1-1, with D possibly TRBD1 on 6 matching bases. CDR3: CASSRQVWDTEAFF. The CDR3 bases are TGTGCCAGCAGTCGACAGGTCTGGGACACTGAAGCTTTCTTT.